One sample yielded the 28 T cell receptor beta chains listed below, sequenced in a study of cytomegalovirus exposure and HLA in healthy donors. Sequenced by immunoSEQ multiplex PCR; TCRdb stores in-frame clones only, minus some. The sample gives around 150,000 clones, 86% of which show up once; 2% to 2.5% is in the top ten. Sequenced material: PBMCs. Receptors originate from a woman aged 18-29 years in good health and CMV-seronegative.

The chain is built from TRBV7-9 and TRBJ2-1; TRBD1 matches 8 bases. Germline CDR1 SEHNR, CDR2 FQNEAQ (reference sequence). CDR3 length: 16 residues. The ends lost 4 bases at V and 3 bases at J; junction bases unmatched: 8. The CDR3 nucleotides read TGTGCCAGCAGCTCCACCACCGGGACAGGCTACAATGAGCAGTTCTTC. As protein: CASSSTTGTGYNEQFF.

V is TRBV18 and J is TRBJ2-1; 9 bases line up with TRBD2. Losses at the gene ends were 5 bases for V and 4 bases for J; bases not matched to a gene: 6. The germline gives CDR1 KGHSH, CDR2 LQKENI. CDR3 length: 15 amino acids. CDR3 protein: CASSITSGGYNEQFF. In DNA form, the CDR3 reads TGTGCCAGCTCAATCACAAGCGGGGGGTACAATGAGCAGTTCTTC.

The chain uses TRBV21-1 and TRBJ2-4; the table names TRBD2, a call not compared with the DNA. TRBV21-1 has pseudogene status. The CDR3 is made up of 19 amino acids. CDR3 protein: CASSKVRGGSKIAKNIQYF. The CDR3, as DNA: TGTGCCAGCAGCAAAGTAAGGGGAGGCTCAAAAATAGCCAAAAACATTCAGTACTTC.

The J gene is TRBJ2-3, the V gene TRBV12-5; the match to TRBD2 covers 10 bases. CDR3 length: 15 amino acids. Germline CDR1 LGHNT, CDR2 FRNRAP. V lost 1 base and J lost 7; bases outside the gene matches: 5. The chain's CDR3 is CASGLGTSGINTQYF. CDR3 DNA: TGTGCTAGTGGTTTGGGGACTAGCGGTATAAATACGCAGTATTTT. Complete variable domain (other parts from reference TRBV12-5 and TRBJ2-3): DARVTQTPRHKVTEMGQEVTMRCQPILGHNTVFWYRQTMMQGLELLAYFRNRAPLDDSGMPKDRFSAEMPDATLATLKIQPSEPRDSAVYFCASGLGTSGINTQYFGPGTRLTVL.

This chain joins TRBV18 and TRBJ1-2; TRBD1 aligns across 11 bases. The CDR3 spans 16 residues. Germline V gene data show CDR1 as KGHSH and CDR2 as LQKENI. Unmatched junction bases numbered 9, after V lost 3 bases and J lost 6 bases. CDR3 in DNA: TGTGCCAGCTCACCCGGCGGACAGGGGGCCATAAATGGCTACACCTTC. This encodes CASSPGGQGAINGYTF.

The rearrangement joins TRBV21-1 to TRBJ1-6; the table's TRBD1 call for D was not verified on the DNA. TRBV21-1 is tagged as a pseudogene. There are 14 residues in the CDR3. The chain's CDR3 is CASSQGQVGSPLHF. For the CDR3, the DNA is TGTGCCAGCAGTCAGGGTCAGGTGGGTTCACCCCTCCACTTT.

V and J are TRBV6-6 and TRBJ2-7; TRBD1 is a possible D gene (5 bases). Germline CDR1 reads MNHNY; CDR2 reads SVGAGI (reference sequence). The CDR3 is made up of 15 amino acids. The V end lost 7 bases, the J end lost 5 bases, and 21 bases lay between the germline ends. The CDR3 bases are TGTGCCAGCACCTCAGCCCAATTCTCAGGGAACGAGCAGTACTTC. Translation: CASTSAQFSGNEQYF.

J is TRBJ2-1 and V is TRBV19; possible D gene TRBD2, 5 bases. This CDR3 has 12 residues. Germline loops: CDR1 LNHDA, CDR2 SQIVND (reference sequence). Trimming removed 4 bases from V and 12 bases from J, with 13 bases in between. The CDR3: CASSTRTAGQFF. The CDR3 bases are TGTGCCAGTAGTACGAGGACCGCGGGGCAGTTCTTC.

This chain joins TRBV21-1 and TRBJ2-7; the D call TRBD2 from the table was never checked on the DNA. TRBV21-1 is annotated as a pseudogene. The CDR3 consists of 13 residues. Written as DNA, the CDR3 is TGTGCCAGCAGCAGCGGCGGCCCCTACGAGCAGTACTTC. It specifies CASSSGGPYEQYF.

This rearrangement joins TRBV27 to TRBJ2-1, with 10 bases aligning to TRBD2. After removal of 5 bases from V and 6 bases from J, the junction contained 7 bases not matched to a gene. This CDR3 has 15 residues. Germline V lookup: CDR1 MNHEY, CDR2 SMNVEV (reference sequence). The CDR3 sequence is CASSLAGVRGNEQFF. In nucleotides, the CDR3 is TGTGCCAGCAGTCTAGCGGGAGTTCGGGGCAATGAGCAGTTCTTC.

The J gene is TRBJ1-1, the V gene TRBV10-3, with TRBD1 matching 7 bases. J lost 3 bases, V lost 0 bases, and 4 bases had no gene match. Germline CDR1 ENHRY, CDR2 SYGVKD. The CDR3 runs to 15 residues. CDR3 loop: CAISESGTDYTEAFF. The CDR3 DNA is TGTGCCATCAGTGAGTCGGGGACAGACTACACTGAAGCTTTCTTT.

This chain links TRBV11-2 with TRBJ2-5; 8 bases fit TRBD2. Germline V gene data show CDR1 as SGHAT and CDR2 as FQNNGV. The CDR3 contains 17 residues. V was pared by 1 base and J by 5 bases, with 12 bases of the junction left unmatched. The CDR3 region has the DNA TGTGCCAGCAGCTTAGCCGTGGGACGGGAGGGGCAGGAGACCCAGTACTTC. The encoded protein is CASSLAVGREGQETQYF.

The chain combines TRBV7-6 with TRBJ1-1, with 9 bases aligning to TRBD1. Germline V gene lookup returns CDR1 SGHVS and CDR2 FNYEAQ. V lost 3 bases to trimming and J lost 2 bases; unmatched junction nucleotides: 10. The length of the CDR3 is 17 residues. In DNA form, the CDR3 reads TGTGCCAGCAGCTTCCACCGGGACAGGGAGACTAACACTGAAGCTTTCTTT. Translated, it gives CASSFHRDRETNTEAFF. The full variable domain, its missing parts supplied by reference TRBV7-6 and TRBJ1-1, is GAGVSQSPRYKVTKRGQDVALRCDPISGHVSLYWYRQALGQGPEFLTYFNYEAQQDKSGLPNDRFSAERPEGSISTLTIQRTEQRDSAMYRCASSFHRDRETNTEAFFGQGTRLTVV.

J is TRBJ1-2 and V is TRBV6-1; D perhaps matches TRBD1 (5 bases). V lost 10 bases and J lost 4, with 22 bases in between. The length of the CDR3 is 15 residues. Germline V gene lookup returns CDR1 MNHNS and CDR2 SASEGT. The CDR3 DNA is TGTGCCAACGGGGGATCCGGAGTTTTGGGCTATGGCTACACCTTC. It codes for CANGGSGVLGYGYTF.

The CDR3 DNA sequence: TGCAGCGTCAGGGAGGATGGCTACACCTTC. Amino acids: CSVREDGYTF. The chain employs TRBV29-1 and TRBJ1-2; D may be TRBD1 (5 bases). V gave up 6 bases and J gave up 6 bases, with 8 bases separating them. Germline V gives CDR1 SQVTM, CDR2 ANQGSEA. The CDR3 spans 10 residues.

The chain couples TRBV19 to TRBJ2-1; possible D gene TRBD1, 7 bases. Per the germline V gene, CDR1 is LNHDA and CDR2 is SQIVND (reference sequence). The CDR3 is made up of 17 amino acids. V lost 2 bases, J lost 5 bases, and 19 bases lay in between. The CDR3 DNA sequence: TGTGCCAGTAGTATAAGGAAGGGGGGACAGCGTCACAATGAGCAGTTCTTC. Translation gives CASSIRKGGQRHNEQFF.

V usage is TRBV29-1 and J usage is TRBJ1-1, with 7 bases identical to TRBD1. Germline-derived CDR1 and CDR2 are SQVTM and ANQGSEA. The CDR3 length is 11 residues. J was trimmed by 11 bases and V by 7 bases; bases with no gene match: 10. The CDR3 nucleotides are TGCAGCGCCGCGGAGGGGGCGGGGGCTTTCTTT. It encodes CSAAEGAGAFF.

This sequence joins TRBV11-2 and TRBJ2-3, with 7 bases that match TRBD2. CDR3 size: 16 residues. Unmatched junction bases numbered 9, after V lost 5 bases and J lost 1 base. Per germline, CDR1 SGHAT and CDR2 FQNNGV. The CDR3 region has the DNA TGTGCCAGCAGCCCCTCGGGAGGCCTTGGCACAGATACGCAGTATTTT. Amino acids: CASSPSGGLGTDTQYF.

This clone showed up just once. The genes are TRBV9 and TRBJ1-3; D is possibly TRBD1 (5 bases). The ends were cut back, 2 bases at V and 7 bases at J, with 13 bases in the middle. The CDR3 totals 14 residues. Germline loops: CDR1 SGDLS, CDR2 YYNGEE. The CDR3 region is CASSVGGYANTIYF. The CDR3 bases are TGTGCCAGCAGCGTCGGGGGTTATGCGAACACCATATATTTT.

V gene TRBV7-9 combines with J gene TRBJ2-1; TRBD1 aligns across 8 bases. V lost 8 bases and J lost 4; bases outside the gene matches: 10. CDR3 length equals 15 residues. The germline V gene has CDR1 SEHNR and CDR2 FQNEAQ (reference sequence). The CDR3, as DNA: TGTGCCAGCTCCCATCCGGGACAGGCATACAATGAGCAGTTCTTC. Translated, it gives CASSHPGQAYNEQFF.

This clone was detected a few times. V and J are TRBV14 and TRBJ2-7; a possible D gene is TRBD2 (5 bases). With 4 bases removed from V and 2 bases from J, the gap between germline ends came to 12 bases. CDR1 is SGHDN, CDR2 FVKESK, per germline. The CDR3 runs to 14 residues. CDR3: CASSPLDGAYEQYF. As DNA, the CDR3 is TGTGCCAGCAGCCCACTCGACGGGGCCTACGAGCAGTACTTC.

This chain links TRBV27 with TRBJ1-1; 7 bases line up with TRBD1. V was pared by 3 bases and J by 0 bases, with 13 bases of the junction left unmatched. CDR3 length: 18 residues. Germline assignment: CDR1 MNHEY and CDR2 SMNVEV (reference sequence). The CDR3 protein is CASSLKGAAMELNTEAFF. In DNA, the CDR3 is TGTGCCAGCAGTTTGAAGGGGGCGGCGATGGAATTGAACACTGAAGCTTTCTTT.

The rearrangement links TRBV4-2 to TRBJ1-2; 7 positions agree with TRBD1. From germline, CDR1 is LGHNA and CDR2 YNFKEQ. Unmatched junction bases numbered 3, after V lost 4 bases and J lost 7 bases. The CDR3 has 12 amino acids. The CDR3 region is CASSPRQGGYTF. CDR3 in DNA: TGTGCCAGCAGCCCCCGACAGGGTGGCTACACCTTC.

The chain links TRBV5-5 to TRBJ2-7; TRBD1 might be the D (5 bases). Germline V gives CDR1 SGHKS, CDR2 YYEKEE (reference sequence). The CDR3 spans 16 residues. The ends were cut back, 1 base at V and 0 bases at J, with 14 bases in the middle. CDR3 bases: TGTGCCAGCAGCTTGAGGGGCGCTCACTACTCCTACGAGCAGTACTTC. Encoded protein: CASSLRGAHYSYEQYF.

The CDR3 DNA follows: TGTGCCAGCAGCTTAGGAGGGTCCCAAGAGACCCAGTACTTC. Amino acid sequence: CASSLGGSQETQYF. This chain uses TRBV11-3 with TRBJ2-5; possibly TRBD2 for D (5 bases). Per the germline V gene, CDR1 is SGHNT and CDR2 is YENEEA. The length of the CDR3 is 14 residues. Trimming took off 1 base at V and 1 base at J, with 7 bases between the two ends. Using reference TRBV11-3 and TRBJ2-5 for the parts outside the CDR3, the full variable domain is EAGVVQSPRYKIIEKKQPVAFWCNPISGHNTLYWYLQNLGQGPELLIRYENEEAVDDSQLPKDRFSAERLKGVDSTLKIQPAELGDSAVYLCASSLGGSQETQYFGPGTRLLVL.

The chain joins TRBV28 to TRBJ1-5, with 9 bases aligning to TRBD1. V was pared by 5 bases and J by 4 bases, with 12 bases of the junction left unmatched. The CDR3 consists of 17 residues. CDR1 and CDR2 from the germline V gene are MDHEN and SYDVKM. The CDR3 here is CASSLPPGTGKNQPQHF. In DNA, the CDR3 is TGTGCCAGCAGTCTACCCCCCGGGACAGGGAAGAATCAGCCCCAGCATTTT.

The chain recombines TRBV6-5 with TRBJ2-2, with 8 bases fitting TRBD1. The ends lost 10 bases at V and 6 bases at J; junction bases unmatched: 7. Germline assignment: CDR1 MNHEY and CDR2 SVGAGI. The CDR3 runs 13 residues. This chain's CDR3 is CATTAGGAGELFF. The DNA for the CDR3 is TGTGCCACCACCGCAGGGGGCGCCGGGGAGCTGTTTTTT.

The V gene is TRBV19, the J gene TRBJ2-7; 7 bases fit TRBD1. Germline V gives CDR1 LNHDA, CDR2 SQIVND (reference sequence). This CDR3 is built from 14 residues. The chain's CDR3 is CAREPGQNSYEQYF. The CDR3 DNA is TGTGCAAGAGAACCGGGACAGAATAGCTACGAGCAGTACTTC.